This TCR beta chain was observed in a study of blood T cell dynamics during melanoma immunotherapy. Generated by immunoSEQ multiplex PCR, the TCRdb table keeps only in-frame clones and is missing some. The data show over 13,000 clones, more than 75% seen once. Time point defined: pre-treatment baseline. The germline CDR1 and CDR2 sequences are LGHNA and YNFKEQ. The ends were cut back, 4 bases at V and 6 bases at J, with 3 bases in the middle. The CDR3 sequence is 11 residues long. This sequence joins TRBV4-2 and TRBJ2-2; no clear D. This sequence originates from a human donor with melanoma. The source material was blood, sampled from a patient treated with checkpoint blockade. The CDR3 sequence is CASSPSGELFF. The CDR3 DNA is TGTGCCAGCAGCCCGTCCGGGGAGCTGTTTTTT.